This section outlines one T cell receptor beta chain sequence together with its context. The target antigen is unknown. Held in samples before DNA extraction were roughly 0.95-11 million cryopreserved PBMC. The immunoSEQ assay was v3.0, run at survey level. Here immunoSEQ multiplex PCR was the method, and the copy in TCRdb shows in-frame clones only, minus some. The table includes around 22,000 clones, approximately 84% detected once. This entry comes from a study of long-term antiretroviral therapy in people with HIV. Study-wide results and caveats: Relative to control repertoires, HIV repertoires exhibited narrower CDR3 length ranges. Subsequent to ART, diversity was augmented yet persisted below that of transplant donor controls.

CDR1 and CDR2 from the germline V gene are GTSNPN and SVGIG (reference sequence). The CDR3 totals 11 residues. Trimming took 1 base from V and 3 from J, leaving 3 bases between them. This TCR derives from a woman aged 25 to 45 with HIV. The material was unsorted PBMCs, obtained 1.8 years before starting antiretroviral therapy. The chain uses TRBV30 and TRBJ1-1; no clear D gene. The DNA for the CDR3 is TGTGCCTGGAGTGACTACACTGAAGCTTTCTTT. Its protein product is CAWSDYTEAFF.